This passage covers 11 T cell receptor beta chains from one sample sequenced in a study of early T cells in non-severe SARS-CoV-2 infection. Using its own MiXCR run on the 5' RACE reads, TCRdb lists one record per CDR3 protein. The sample records tens of thousands of distinct CDR3 sequences, 4% to 5% being singletons. The material sequenced was whole blood. These receptors were obtained from an adult who was a healthcare worker with PCR-confirmed SARS-CoV-2 infection or an uninfected control (not recorded which).

This clonotype showed up many times. The chain combines TRBV15 with TRBJ1-3, with D hard to call. The germline V gene encodes CDR1 LNHNV and CDR2 YYDKDF (reference sequence). The CDR3 has 13 amino acids. V was pared by 0 bases and J by 4 bases, with 4 bases between. The DNA for the CDR3 is TGTGCCACCAGCAGAGATGGGGGAAACACCATATATTTT. Translating gives CATSRDGGNTIYF.

This clonotype was counted a few times. J is TRBJ2-5 and V is TRBV18; no definite D call. There are 12 residues in the CDR3. Germline CDR1 and CDR2: KGHSH and LQKENI. V was cut by 2 bases and J by 3 bases, with 4 bases left in between. Here the CDR3 DNA reads TGTGCCAGCTCACCATATAAAGAGACCCAGTACTTC. Amino acid sequence: CASSPYKETQYF.

This clonotype has a count of ten or more. The chain couples TRBV9 to TRBJ1-4; unclear D gene. The CDR3 consists of 14 residues. V was cut by 4 bases and J by 12 bases, with 19 bases left in between. Germline V CDR1 and CDR2: SGDLS, YYNGEE. CDR3: CASSPRVEEGELFF. DNA for the CDR3: TGTGCCAGCAGCCCTCGGGTTGAGGAGGGAGAACTGTTTTTT. Together with reference TRBV9 and TRBJ1-4, the CDR3 gives the full variable domain: DSGVTQTPKHLITATGQRVTLRCSPRSGDLSVYWYQQSLDQGLQFLIQYYNGEERAKGNILERFSAQQFPDLHSELNLSSLELGDSALYFCASSPRVEEGELFFGSGTQLSVL.

The genes are TRBV28 and TRBJ1-1, with D possibly TRBD1 on 5 matching bases. CDR3 length: 13 amino acids. CDR1 MDHEN and CDR2 SYDVKM come from the germline V gene. V was trimmed by 6 bases and J by 5 bases, leaving 13 bases between them. The CDR3 DNA reads as TGTGCCAGCAGCCTAGCAGGGAGGACTGAAGCTTTCTTT. The encoded protein is CASSLAGRTEAFF.

The V and J genes are TRBV7-9 and TRBJ1-1; D is perhaps TRBD1 (6 bases). The CDR3 is 16 residues long. Germline loops: CDR1 SEHNR, CDR2 FQNEAQ (reference sequence). V shed 3 bases and J shed 1 base, with 15 bases lying between them. The CDR3 DNA reads TGTGCCAGCAGCTTGGTCCGCAGGGGTAAGAACACTGAAGCTTTCTTT. Its protein is CASSLVRRGKNTEAFF.

This clonotype has more than one count but fewer than ten. This chain links TRBV20-1 with TRBJ2-1; D perhaps matches TRBD1 (6 bases). The CDR3 is 12 residues long. Germline V gene sequence: CDR1 DFQATT, CDR2 SNEGSKA (reference sequence). V lost 3 bases to trimming and J lost 9 bases, with 12 bases between them. The CDR3, as DNA: TGCAGTGCTAGCTCACAGGGCTTTGAGCAGTTCTTC. Its protein product is CSASSQGFEQFF.

This clonotype was counted ten times or more. The V call is TRBV7-6, the J call TRBJ2-5; D not certain. Looked up from germline, CDR1 is SGHVS and CDR2 is FNYEAQ. The CDR3 covers 13 residues. V dropped 6 bases and J dropped 4 bases, with 12 bases sitting between them. Here the CDR3 reads CASRNYVGETQYF. The CDR3 DNA sequence: TGTGCCAGCAGAAATTACGTCGGAGAGACCCAGTACTTC.

This clonotype was recorded at least ten times. The J gene is TRBJ2-7, the V gene TRBV7-6, with D possibly matching TRBD1 (5 bases). V was pared by 0 bases and J by 5 bases, with 11 bases between. Germline assignment: CDR1 SGHVS and CDR2 FNYEAQ. This CDR3 contains 14 residues. The CDR3 is CASSLAVGVDEQYF. The CDR3 coding sequence is TGTGCCAGCAGCTTAGCGGTAGGGGTTGACGAGCAGTACTTC. The entire variable domain, with the rest obtained from reference TRBV7-6 and TRBJ2-7, is as follows: GAGVSQSPRYKVTKRGQDVALRCDPISGHVSLYWYRQALGQGPEFLTYFNYEAQQDKSGLPNDRFSAERPEGSISTLTIQRTEQRDSAMYRCASSLAVGVDEQYFGPGTRLTVT.

This clonotype was counted between two and nine times. V gene TRBV29-1 combines with J gene TRBJ2-2; TRBD1 aligns across 8 bases. CDR1 and CDR2 (germline): SQVTM, ANQGSEA. This CDR3 spans 14 amino acids. Germline trimming cut 7 bases from V and 4 bases from J; bases unmatched to any gene: 8. CDR3 residues: CSADRGAGTGELFF. Here the CDR3 DNA reads TGCAGCGCCGACAGGGGCGCGGGCACCGGGGAGCTGTTTTTT.

There are many counts of this clonotype. CDR3 nucleotides: TGTGCCAGCAGCCCGGGACTTACCGGGGAGCTGTTTTTT. It codes for CASSPGLTGELFF. The gene calls are TRBV7-9 and TRBJ2-2, with a tentative D call TRBD2 (6 bases). Trimming left V 5 bases short and J 5 bases short, with 9 bases between. The CDR3 totals 13 residues. Per germline, CDR1 SEHNR and CDR2 FQNEAQ (reference sequence). Looking up the rest from reference TRBV7-9 and TRBJ2-2 gives the full variable domain: DTGVSQNPRHKITKRGQNVTFRCDPISEHNRLYWYRQTLGQGPEFLTYFQNEAQLEKSRLLSDRFSAERPKGSFSTLEIQRTEQGDSAMYLCASSPGLTGELFFGEGSRLTVL.

The chain employs TRBV20-1 and TRBJ2-3, with D possibly being TRBD1 (6 bases). The CDR3 has 15 amino acids. The V gene's germline CDR1 is DFQATT and CDR2 SNEGSKA (reference sequence). V was clipped by 1 base and J by 2 bases, with 13 bases between them. CDR3 sequence: CSARARGGPTDTQYF. Here the CDR3 DNA reads TGCAGTGCTAGAGCCCGAGGGGGTCCCACAGATACGCAGTATTTT.